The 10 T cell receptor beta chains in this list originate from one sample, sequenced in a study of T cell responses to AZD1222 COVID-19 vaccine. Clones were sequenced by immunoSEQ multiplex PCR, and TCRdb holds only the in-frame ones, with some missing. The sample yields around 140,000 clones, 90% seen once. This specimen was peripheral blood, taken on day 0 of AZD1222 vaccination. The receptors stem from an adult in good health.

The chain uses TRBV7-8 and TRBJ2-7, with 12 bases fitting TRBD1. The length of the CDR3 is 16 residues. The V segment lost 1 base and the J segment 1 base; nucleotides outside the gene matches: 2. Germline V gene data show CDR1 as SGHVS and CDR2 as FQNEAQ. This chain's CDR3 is CASSLGDRGRSYEQYF. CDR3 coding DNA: TGTGCCAGCAGCTTAGGGGACAGGGGGCGATCCTACGAGCAGTACTTC.

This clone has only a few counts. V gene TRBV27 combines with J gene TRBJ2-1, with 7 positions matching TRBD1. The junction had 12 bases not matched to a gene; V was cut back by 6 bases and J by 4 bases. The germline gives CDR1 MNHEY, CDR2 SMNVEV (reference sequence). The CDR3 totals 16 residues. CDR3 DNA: TGTGCCAGCAGACTTCGGACAGGCAAGACTTACAATGAGCAGTTCTTC. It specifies CASRLRTGKTYNEQFF.

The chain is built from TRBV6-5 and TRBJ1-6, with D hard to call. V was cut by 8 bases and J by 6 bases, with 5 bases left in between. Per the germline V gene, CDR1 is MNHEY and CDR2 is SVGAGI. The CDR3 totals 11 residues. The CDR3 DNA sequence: TGTGCCAGCGGTAGTAATTCACCCCTCCACTTT. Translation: CASGSNSPLHF.

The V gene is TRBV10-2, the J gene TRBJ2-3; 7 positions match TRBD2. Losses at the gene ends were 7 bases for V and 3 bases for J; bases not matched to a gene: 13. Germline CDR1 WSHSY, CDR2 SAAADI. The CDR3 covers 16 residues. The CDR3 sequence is CASTKELASQTDTQYF. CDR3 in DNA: TGCGCCAGCACCAAAGAACTAGCGTCCCAAACAGATACGCAGTATTTT.

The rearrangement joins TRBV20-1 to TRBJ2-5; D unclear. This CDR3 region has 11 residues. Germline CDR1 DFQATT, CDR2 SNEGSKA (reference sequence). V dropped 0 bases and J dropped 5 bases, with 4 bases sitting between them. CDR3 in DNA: TGCAGTGCTAGAGATTGGGAGACCCAGTACTTC. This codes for CSARDWETQYF.

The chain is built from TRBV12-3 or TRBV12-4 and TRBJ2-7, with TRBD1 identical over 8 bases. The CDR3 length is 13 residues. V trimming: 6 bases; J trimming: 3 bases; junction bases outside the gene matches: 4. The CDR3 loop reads CASRPGGVYEQYF. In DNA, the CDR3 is TGTGCCAGCAGGCCAGGGGGCGTCTACGAGCAGTACTTC.

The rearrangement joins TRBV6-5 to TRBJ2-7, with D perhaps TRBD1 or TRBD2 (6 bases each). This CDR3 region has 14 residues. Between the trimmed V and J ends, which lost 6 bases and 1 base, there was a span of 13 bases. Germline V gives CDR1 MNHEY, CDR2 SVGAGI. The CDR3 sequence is CASRDWRGSYEQYF. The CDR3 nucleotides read TGTGCCAGCAGGGATTGGAGGGGGTCCTACGAGCAGTACTTC.

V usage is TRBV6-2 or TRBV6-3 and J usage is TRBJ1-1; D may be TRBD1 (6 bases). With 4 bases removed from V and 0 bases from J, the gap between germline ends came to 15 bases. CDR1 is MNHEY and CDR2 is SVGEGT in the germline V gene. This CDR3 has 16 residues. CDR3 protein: CASSSIDRLMNTEAFF. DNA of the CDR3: TGTGCCAGCAGTTCGATTGACAGGCTCATGAACACTGAAGCTTTCTTT.

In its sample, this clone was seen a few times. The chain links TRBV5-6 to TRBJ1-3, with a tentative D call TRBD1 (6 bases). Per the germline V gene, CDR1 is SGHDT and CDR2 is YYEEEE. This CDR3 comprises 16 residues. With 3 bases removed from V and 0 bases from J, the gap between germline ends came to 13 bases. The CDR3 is CASSSPDRSSGNTIYF. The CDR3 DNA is TGTGCCAGCAGCTCCCCGGACAGAAGCTCTGGAAACACCATATATTTT.

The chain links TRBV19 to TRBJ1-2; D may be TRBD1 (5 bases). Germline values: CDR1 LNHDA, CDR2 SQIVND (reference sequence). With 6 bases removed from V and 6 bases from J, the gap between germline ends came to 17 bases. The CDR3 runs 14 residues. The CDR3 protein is CASRLEGRVDGYTF. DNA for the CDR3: TGTGCCAGTAGATTAGAGGGCAGGGTCGATGGCTACACCTTC.